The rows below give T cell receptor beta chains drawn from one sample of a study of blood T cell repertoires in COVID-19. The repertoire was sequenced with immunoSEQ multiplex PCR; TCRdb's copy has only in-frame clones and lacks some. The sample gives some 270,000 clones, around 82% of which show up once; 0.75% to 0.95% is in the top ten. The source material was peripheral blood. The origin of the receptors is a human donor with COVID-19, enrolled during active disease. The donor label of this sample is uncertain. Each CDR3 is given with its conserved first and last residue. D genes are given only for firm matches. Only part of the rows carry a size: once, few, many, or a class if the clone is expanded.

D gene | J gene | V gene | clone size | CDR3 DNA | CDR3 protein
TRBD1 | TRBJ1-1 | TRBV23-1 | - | TGCGCCAGCAGTCATCAGGGGGAAGGGAACACTGAAGCTTTCTTT | CASSHQGEGNTEAFF
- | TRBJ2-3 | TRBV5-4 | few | TGTGCCAGCAGCTTGGCCAAGAGGGATACGCAGTATTTT | CASSLAKRDTQYF
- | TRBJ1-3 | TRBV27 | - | TGTGCCAGCAGTCCCACGGGGTTCGGTGCCATATATTTT | CASSPTGFGAIYF
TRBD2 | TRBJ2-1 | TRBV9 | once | TGTGCCAGCAGCGTAGCTGGATTGGGGGGGAATGAGCAGTTCTTC | CASSVAGLGGNEQFF
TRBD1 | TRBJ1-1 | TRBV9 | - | TGTGCCAGCAGCGTAGACCCAGGGGGCCAAGCTTTCTTT | CASSVDPGGQAFF
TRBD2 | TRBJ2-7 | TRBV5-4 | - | TGTGCCAGCAGCGCCAGGACTAGCGGGAGACTCGAGCAGTACTTC | CASSARTSGRLEQYF
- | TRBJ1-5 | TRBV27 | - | TGTGCCAGCAGTCCTAGGGGTAGCAATCAGCCCCAGCATTTT | CASSPRGSNQPQHF
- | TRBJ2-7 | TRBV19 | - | TGTGCCAGTAGTGTGGGGGACTTGTCCTACGAGCAGTACTTC | CASSVGDLSYEQYF
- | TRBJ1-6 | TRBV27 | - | TGTGCCAGCAGTTTAAGGGGTGTGGGAGGGTTCTATAATTCACCCCTCCACTTT | CASSLRGVGGFYNSPLHF
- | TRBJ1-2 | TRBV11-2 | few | TGTGCCAGCAGCTTAGATCACAGGGACACAGGGGGCTACACCTTC | CASSLDHRDTGGYTF
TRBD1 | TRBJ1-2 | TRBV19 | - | TGTGCCAGTAGCTACCGGGGACAGGGTAGTAATGGCTACACCTTC | CASSYRGQGSNGYTF
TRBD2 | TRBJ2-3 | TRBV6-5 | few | TGTGCCAGCAGCTCTAGCGGAGAGGAGGTAGATACGCAGTATTTT | CASSSSGEEVDTQYF
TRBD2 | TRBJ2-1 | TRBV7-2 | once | TGTGCCAGCAGCCTCACTAGCGGGAAAATTGATGAGCAGTTCTTC | CASSLTSGKIDEQFF
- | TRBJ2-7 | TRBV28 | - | TGTGCCAGCAGTTTTCCGACTGGGAGGAAGGACTTC | CASSFPTGRKDF
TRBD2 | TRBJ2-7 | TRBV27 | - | TGTGCCAGCAGTTTTGGACTAGCGGGAACCTACGAGCAGTACTTC | CASSFGLAGTYEQYF
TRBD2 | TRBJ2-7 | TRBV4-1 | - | TGCGCCAGCAGCCAAGATCAGCGGGAGGCCTACTCCTACGAGCAGTACTTC | CASSQDQREAYSYEQYF
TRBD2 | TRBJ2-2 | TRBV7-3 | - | TGTGCCAGCAGTTCGGGACTAGCGGGAAGAGGGGAGCTGTTTTTT | CASSSGLAGRGELFF
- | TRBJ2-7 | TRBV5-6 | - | TGTGCCAGCAGCTTGTATAGGCGCGGGAAGGGGGAGCAGTACTTC | CASSLYRRGKGEQYF
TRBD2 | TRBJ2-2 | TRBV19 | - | TGTGCCACCGCGGGACTAGCGGATCACACCGGGGAGCTGTTTTTT | CATAGLADHTGELFF
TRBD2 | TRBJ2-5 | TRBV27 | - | TGTGCCAGCACTACTCATGGGCTAGCGGGAGGGCTGGAGACCCAGTACTTC | CASTTHGLAGGLETQYF
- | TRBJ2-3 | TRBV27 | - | TGTGCCAGCAGTTTGTCCTACCGGGGCGGGGGCGGGGATACGCAGTATTTT | CASSLSYRGGGGDTQYF
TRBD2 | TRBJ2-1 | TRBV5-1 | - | TGCGCCAGCAGTCAGGCGGGGGACTCCTACAATGAGCAGTTCTTC | CASSQAGDSYNEQFF
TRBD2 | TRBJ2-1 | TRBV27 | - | TGTGCCAGCGGTCTTTGGGGGGAGGGACCCTACAATGAGCAGTTCTTC | CASGLWGEGPYNEQFF
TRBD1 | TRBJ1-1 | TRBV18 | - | TGTGCCAGCTCACCACCTTGGACAGGGGGCTTGGAGGGCACTGAAGCTTTCTTT | CASSPPWTGGLEGTEAFF
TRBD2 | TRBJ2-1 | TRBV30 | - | TGTGCTATACTAGCGCCTACCTCCTACAATGAGCAGTTCTTC | CAILAPTSYNEQFF
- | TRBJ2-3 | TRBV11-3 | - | TGTGCCAGCAGCTTAGTGGCTGGCACAGATACGCAGTATTTT | CASSLVAGTDTQYF
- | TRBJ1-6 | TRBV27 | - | TGTGCCAGCCGCCTCGGTCCCTCCTATAATTCACCCCTCCACTTT | CASRLGPSYNSPLHF
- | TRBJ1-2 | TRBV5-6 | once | TGTGCCAGCAGCTTGGGACTCTGGACAGCGTTCTCTAACTATGGCTACACCTTC | CASSLGLWTAFSNYGYTF
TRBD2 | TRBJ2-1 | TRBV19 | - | TGTGCCAGTAGTAACCGACTAGCGGGAGGGGTCAATGAGCAGTTCTTC | CASSNRLAGGVNEQFF
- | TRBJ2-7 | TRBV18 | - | TGTGCCAGCTCACCCCAGGGGTTGTCCTACGAGCAGTACTTC | CASSPQGLSYEQYF
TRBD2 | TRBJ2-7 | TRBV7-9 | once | TGTGCCAGCAGCTTAGATATTAGCGGGAGGTCATTTTTCGACGAGCAGTACTTC | CASSLDISGRSFFDEQYF
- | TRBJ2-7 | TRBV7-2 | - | TGTGCCAGCAGCTTTCTAGAGAAGCAGTACTTC | CASSFLEKQYF
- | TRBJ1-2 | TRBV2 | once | TGTGCCAGCGGTCTACGGGGCTACACCTTC | CASGLRGYTF
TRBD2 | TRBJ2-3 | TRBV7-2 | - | TGTGCCAGCAGCCCCGATGGGCGGGGGTCAGATACGCAGTATTTT | CASSPDGRGSDTQYF
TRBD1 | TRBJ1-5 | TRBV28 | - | TGTGCCAGCAGTTCAAATTTTGGACAGGGGGCGACTCAGCCCCAGCATTTT | CASSSNFGQGATQPQHF
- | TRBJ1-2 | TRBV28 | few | TGTGCCAGTCGCGCACAGGGTGGCTACACCTTC | CASRAQGGYTF
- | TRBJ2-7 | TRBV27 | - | TGTGCCAGCAGTAACAGATACGAGCAGTACTTC | CASSNRYEQYF
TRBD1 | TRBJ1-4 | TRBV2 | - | TGTGCCAGCAGTCGGGACAGGGATGAAAAACTGTTTTTT | CASSRDRDEKLFF
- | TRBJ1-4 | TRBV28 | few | TGTGCCAGCCGACCCTCCGGGACATCAAATGAAAAACTGTTTTTT | CASRPSGTSNEKLFF
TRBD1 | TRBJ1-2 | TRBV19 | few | TGTGCCAGTAGGGAGACAGGGGACGGCGGCTACACCTTC | CASRETGDGGYTF
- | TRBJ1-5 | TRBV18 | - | TGTGCCAGCTCACCACCGGCGGGGGCCTTGGGTCAGCCCCAGCATTTT | CASSPPAGALGQPQHF
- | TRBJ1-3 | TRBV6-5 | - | TGTGCCACCCTACCACGTTTATGGTCTGGAAACACCATATATTTT | CATLPRLWSGNTIYF
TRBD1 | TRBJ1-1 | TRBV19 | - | TGTGCCAGTACCTATACAGGGGTCGCGACTGAAGCTTTCTTT | CASTYTGVATEAFF
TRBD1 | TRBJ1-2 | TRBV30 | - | TGTGCCTCCCCGGGGACAGTAAACTATGGCTACACCTTC | CASPGTVNYGYTF
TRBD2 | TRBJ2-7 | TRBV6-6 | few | TGTGCCAGCACCTCAACTAGCGGGAGTTCCTACGAGCAGTACTTC | CASTSTSGSSYEQYF
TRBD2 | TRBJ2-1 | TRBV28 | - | TGTGCCAGCAGCCCGGGGACTAGTCCCACCAATGAGCAGTTCTTC | CASSPGTSPTNEQFF
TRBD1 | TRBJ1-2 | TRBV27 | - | TGTGCCAGCAGTTTAAAACGGGACAGGGTCTATGGCTACACCTTC | CASSLKRDRVYGYTF
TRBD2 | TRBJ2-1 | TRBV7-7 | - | TGTGCTAGCAGCTTAGGGCCTAGCGGAAACAATGAGCAGTTCTTC | CASSLGPSGNNEQFF
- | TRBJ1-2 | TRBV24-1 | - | TGTGCCACCAGAGACGGAGCTAACTATGGCTACACCTTC | CATRDGANYGYTF
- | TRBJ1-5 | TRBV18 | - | TGTGCCAGCTCCCAGGAGACAGAACCAAGTATACCCCAGCATTTT | CASSQETEPSIPQHF
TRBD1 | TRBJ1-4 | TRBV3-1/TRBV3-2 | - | TGTGCCAGCAGCCTCCAAGACAGGGGGCGCGAAAAACTGTTTTTT | CASSLQDRGREKLFF
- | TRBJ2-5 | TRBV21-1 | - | TGTGCCCCCCGTTTGGCGGTCCGGGGGGGGACCCAGTACTTC | CAPRLAVRGGTQYF
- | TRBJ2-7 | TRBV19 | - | TGTGCCAGTAGTATATCAGGGCCCTCCTACGAGCAGTACTTC | CASSISGPSYEQYF